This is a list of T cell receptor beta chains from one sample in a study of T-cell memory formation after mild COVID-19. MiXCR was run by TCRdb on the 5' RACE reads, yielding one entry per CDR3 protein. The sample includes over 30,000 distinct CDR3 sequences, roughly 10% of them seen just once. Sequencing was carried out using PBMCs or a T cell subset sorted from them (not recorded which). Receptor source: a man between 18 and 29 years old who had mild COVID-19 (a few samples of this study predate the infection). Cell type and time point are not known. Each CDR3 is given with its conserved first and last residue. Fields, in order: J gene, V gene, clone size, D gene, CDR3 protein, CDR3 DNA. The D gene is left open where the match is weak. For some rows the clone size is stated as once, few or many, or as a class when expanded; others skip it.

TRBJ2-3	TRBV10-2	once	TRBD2	CASRAGGTDTQYF	TGCGCCAGCAGGGCGGGGGGCACAGATACGCAGTATTTT
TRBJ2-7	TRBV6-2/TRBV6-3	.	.	CASSKTGLSPYEQYF	TGTGCCAGCAGTAAAACAGGGTTGAGTCCCTACGAGCAGTACTTC
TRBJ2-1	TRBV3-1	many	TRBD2	CASRPVGGGNEQFF	TGTGCCAGCAGGCCTGTCGGGGGGGGCAATGAGCAGTTCTTC
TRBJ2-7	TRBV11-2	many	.	CASSRWTYEQYF	TGTGCCAGCAGCCGCTGGACCTACGAGCAGTACTTC
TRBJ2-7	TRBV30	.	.	CAWSPRFGASIYF	TGTGCCTGGAGTCCCCGGTTCGGGGCGAGCATCTACTTC
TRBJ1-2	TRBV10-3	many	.	CAISTGYGYTF	TGTGCCATCTCGACAGGCTATGGCTACACCTTC
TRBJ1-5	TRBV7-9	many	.	CASSLGQDHQPQHF	TGTGCCAGCAGCTTAGGGCAGGACCATCAGCCCCAGCATTTT
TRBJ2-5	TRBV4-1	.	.	CASSRTDSGKTQYF	TGCGCCAGCAGCCGAACGGACTCCGGGAAGACCCAGTACTTC
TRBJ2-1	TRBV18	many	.	CASSPDNEQFF	TGTGCCAGCTCACCTGACAATGAGCAGTTCTTC
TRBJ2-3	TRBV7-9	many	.	CASREGTATDTQYF	TGTGCCAGCAGGGAAGGGACGGCCACAGATACGCAGTATTTT
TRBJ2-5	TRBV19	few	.	CASSIPGQGRKTQYF	TGTGCCAGTAGTATACCGGGGCAGGGGCGAAAGACCCAGTACTTC
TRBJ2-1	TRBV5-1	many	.	CASSLGLVDNEQFF	TGCGCCAGCAGCTTGGGACTAGTAGACAATGAGCAGTTCTTC
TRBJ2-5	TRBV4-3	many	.	CASSQETGSTQETQYF	TGCGCCAGCAGCCAAGAAACGGGGAGTACTCAAGAGACCCAGTACTTC
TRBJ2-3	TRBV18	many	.	CASSPPGPGVSTDTQYF	TGTGCCAGCTCACCACCTGGCCCCGGGGTTAGCACAGATACGCAGTATTTT
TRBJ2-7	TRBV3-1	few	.	CASSGASLMWNEQYF	TGTGCCAGCAGTGGGGCAAGTCTTATGTGGAACGAGCAGTACTTC
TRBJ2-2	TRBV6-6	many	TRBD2	CASSKGLAANTGELFF	TGTGCCAGCAGTAAAGGACTAGCGGCGAACACCGGGGAGCTGTTTTTT
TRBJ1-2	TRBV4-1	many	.	CASSQDPAGNYGYTF	TGCGCCAGCAGCCAAGATCCCGCAGGGAACTATGGCTACACCTTC
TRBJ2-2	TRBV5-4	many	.	CAVTGAELSSPGELFF	TGTGCCGTCACCGGGGCCGAACTTTCCTCCCCCGGGGAGCTGTTTTTT
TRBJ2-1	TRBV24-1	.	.	CATSVGEIYNEQFF	TGTGCCACCAGTGTAGGGGAGATTTACAATGAGCAGTTCTTC
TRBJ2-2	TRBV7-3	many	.	CASSLYESTGELFF	TGTGCCAGCAGCTTATACGAATCTACCGGGGAGCTGTTTTTT
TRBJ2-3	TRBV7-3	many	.	CASSLSFGDTQYF	TGTGCCAGCAGCTTATCGTTCGGAGATACGCAGTATTTT
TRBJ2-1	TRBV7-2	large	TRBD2	CASSLGLAGGNEQFF	TGTGCCAGCAGCTTAGGACTAGCGGGGGGCAATGAGCAGTTCTTC
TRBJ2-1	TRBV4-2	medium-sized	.	CASRLDTYNEQFF	TGTGCCAGCAGACTCGATACATACAATGAGCAGTTCTTC
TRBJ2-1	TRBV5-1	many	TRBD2	CASSLTGGFNNEQFF	TGCGCCAGCAGCTTGACGGGGGGTTTCAACAATGAGCAGTTCTTC
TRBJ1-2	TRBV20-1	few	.	CSARPADGLGGYTF	TGCAGTGCTAGACCAGCGGACGGCCTCGGTGGCTACACCTTC
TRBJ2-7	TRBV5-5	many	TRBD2	CASSLTRTSGVYEQYF	TGTGCCAGCAGCCTGACCCGGACTAGCGGGGTCTACGAGCAGTACTTC
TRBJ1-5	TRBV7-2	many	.	CASSLAGEQPQHF	TGTGCCAGCAGCTTAGCGGGGGAACAGCCCCAGCATTTT
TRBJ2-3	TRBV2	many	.	CASSEGASDTQYF	TGTGCCAGCAGTGAAGGCGCCTCAGATACGCAGTATTTT
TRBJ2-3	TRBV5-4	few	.	CASSAWTATSTDTQYF	TGTGCCAGCAGCGCGTGGACAGCAACTAGCACAGATACGCAGTATTTT
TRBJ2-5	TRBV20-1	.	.	CSARDPQGRETQYF	TGCAGTGCTAGAGATCCGCAGGGTCGAGAGACCCAGTACTTC
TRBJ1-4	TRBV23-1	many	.	CASSTAIRGEKLFF	TGCGCCAGCAGTACGGCAATCCGGGGGGAAAAACTGTTTTTT